The 3 T cell receptor beta chains in this list originate from one sample, sequenced in a study of blood T cell repertoires in COVID-19. This table comes from immunoSEQ multiplex PCR, and its TCRdb copy is limited to in-frame clones, with some not included. The data contain approximately 300,000 clones, 87% of them singletons. The sample consisted of peripheral blood. The receptor source for this set is a man over 45 with active or convalescent COVID-19.

Written as DNA, the CDR3 is TGTGCCAGCAGCCACAGATCAACTAATGAAAAACTGTTTTTT. This encodes CASSHRSTNEKLFF. The J gene is TRBJ1-4, the V gene TRBV11-1; no definite D call. Trimming shortened V by 5 bases and J by 0 bases, and 7 bases separated the two germline ends. Germline V CDR1 and CDR2: SGHAT, FQDESV (reference sequence). The CDR3 extends over 14 amino acids.

The chain couples TRBV7-2 to TRBJ1-3, with a weak D call TRBD1 (6 bases). Germline CDR1 is SGHTA and CDR2 is FQGNSA. The ends were cut back, 5 bases at V and 4 bases at J, with 15 bases in the middle. This CDR3 comprises 15 residues. The CDR3 is CASSVMGASGNTIYF. The CDR3 DNA is TGTGCCAGCAGCGTCATGGGGGCGTCCGGAAACACCATATATTTT.

V usage is TRBV7-8 and J usage is TRBJ2-3; 9 nucleotides align to TRBD1. The CDR3 is 17 amino acids. From germline, CDR1 is SGHVS and CDR2 FQNEAQ. The ends lost 5 bases at V and 9 bases at J; junction bases unmatched: 18. Here the CDR3 reads CASSPRPGQGGAGTQYF. The DNA for the CDR3 is TGTGCCAGCAGCCCCCGGCCGGGACAGGGTGGAGCGGGCACGCAGTATTTT. Variable domain in full (rest from reference TRBV7-8 and TRBJ2-3): GAGVSQSPRYKVAKRGQDVALRCDPISGHVSLFWYQQALGQGPEFLTYFQNEAQLDKSGLPSDRFFAERPEGSVSTLKIQRTQQEDSAVYLCASSPRPGQGGAGTQYFGPGTRLTVL.